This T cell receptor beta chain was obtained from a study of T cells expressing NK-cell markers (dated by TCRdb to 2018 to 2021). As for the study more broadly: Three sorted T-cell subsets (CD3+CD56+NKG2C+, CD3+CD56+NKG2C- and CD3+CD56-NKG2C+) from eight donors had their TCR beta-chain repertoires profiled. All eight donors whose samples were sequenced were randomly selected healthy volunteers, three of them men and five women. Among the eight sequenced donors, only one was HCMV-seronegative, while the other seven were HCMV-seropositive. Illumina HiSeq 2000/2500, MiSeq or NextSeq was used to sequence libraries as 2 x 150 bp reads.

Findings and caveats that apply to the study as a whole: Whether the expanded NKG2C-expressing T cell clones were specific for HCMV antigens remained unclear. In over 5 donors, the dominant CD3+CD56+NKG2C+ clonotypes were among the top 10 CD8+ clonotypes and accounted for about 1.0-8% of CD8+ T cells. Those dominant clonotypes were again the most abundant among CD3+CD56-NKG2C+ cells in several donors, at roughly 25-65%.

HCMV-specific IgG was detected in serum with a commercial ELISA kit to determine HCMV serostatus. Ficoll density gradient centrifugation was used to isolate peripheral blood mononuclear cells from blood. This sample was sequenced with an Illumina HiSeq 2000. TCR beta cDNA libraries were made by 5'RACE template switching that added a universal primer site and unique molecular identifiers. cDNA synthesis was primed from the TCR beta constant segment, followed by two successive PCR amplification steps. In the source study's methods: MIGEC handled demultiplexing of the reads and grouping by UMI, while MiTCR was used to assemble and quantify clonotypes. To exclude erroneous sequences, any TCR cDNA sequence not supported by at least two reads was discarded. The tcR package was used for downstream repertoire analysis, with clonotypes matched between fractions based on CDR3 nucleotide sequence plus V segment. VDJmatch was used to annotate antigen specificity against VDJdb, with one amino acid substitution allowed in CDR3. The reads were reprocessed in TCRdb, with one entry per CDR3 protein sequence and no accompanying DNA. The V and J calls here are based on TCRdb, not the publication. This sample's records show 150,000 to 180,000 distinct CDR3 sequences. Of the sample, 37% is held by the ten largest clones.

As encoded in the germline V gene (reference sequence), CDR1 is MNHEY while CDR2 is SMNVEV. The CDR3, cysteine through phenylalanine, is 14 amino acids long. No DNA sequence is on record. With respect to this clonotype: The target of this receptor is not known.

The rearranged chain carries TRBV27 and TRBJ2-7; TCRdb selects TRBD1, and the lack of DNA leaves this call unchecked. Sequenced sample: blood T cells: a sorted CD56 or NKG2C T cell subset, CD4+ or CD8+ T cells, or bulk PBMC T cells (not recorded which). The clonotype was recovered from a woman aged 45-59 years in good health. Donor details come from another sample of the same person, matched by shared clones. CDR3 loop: CASSPWDRLYEQYF.